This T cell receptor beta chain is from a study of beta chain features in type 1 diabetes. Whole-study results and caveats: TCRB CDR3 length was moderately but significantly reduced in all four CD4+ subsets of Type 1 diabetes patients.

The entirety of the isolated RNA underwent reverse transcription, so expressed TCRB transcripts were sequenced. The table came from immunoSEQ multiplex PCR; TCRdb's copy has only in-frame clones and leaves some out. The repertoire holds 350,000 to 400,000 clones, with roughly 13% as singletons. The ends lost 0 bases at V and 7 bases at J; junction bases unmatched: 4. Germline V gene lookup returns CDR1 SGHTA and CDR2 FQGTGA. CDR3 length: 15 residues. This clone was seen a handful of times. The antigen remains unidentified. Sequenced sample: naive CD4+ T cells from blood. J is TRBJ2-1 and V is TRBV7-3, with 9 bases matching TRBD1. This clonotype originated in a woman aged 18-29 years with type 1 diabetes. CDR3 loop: CASSLTGTGSNEQFF. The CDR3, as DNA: TGTGCCAGCAGCTTAACCGGGACAGGGTCGAATGAGCAGTTCTTC.